This T cell receptor beta chain comes out of a study of T cells in Graves' hyperthyroidism and ophthalmopathy. The V segment lost 4 bases and the J segment 0 bases; nucleotides outside the gene matches: 24. Germline V gene lookup returns CDR1 MNHEY and CDR2 SMNVEV (reference sequence). The CDR3 has 23 residues. Authors of the study amplified TCR beta CDR3 regions from RNA transcripts. HTBI primers were employed in a first-round RT-PCR of the TCR CDR3. TCRdb re-called the multiplex PCR reads through MiXCR, storing one row per CDR3 protein. The table lists under 350,000 distinct CDR3 sequences, 21% of them singletons. No ophthalmopathy progression within 18 months constituted stable Graves' hyperthyroidism. PBMCs came from over 8.5 ml fresh peripheral blood.

This chain joins TRBV27 and TRBJ1-6, with 7 positions matching TRBD1. Sequenced input: blood. The receptor was isolated from a woman in her forties or fifties with Graves' hyperthyroidism. The CDR3 coding sequence is TGTGCCAGCAGTTGCTGCGGAGGGGGCGGCAGAACCAGGACGAGCTCCTATAATTCACCCCTCCACTTT. It is translated as CASSCCGGGGRTRTSSYNSPLHF.